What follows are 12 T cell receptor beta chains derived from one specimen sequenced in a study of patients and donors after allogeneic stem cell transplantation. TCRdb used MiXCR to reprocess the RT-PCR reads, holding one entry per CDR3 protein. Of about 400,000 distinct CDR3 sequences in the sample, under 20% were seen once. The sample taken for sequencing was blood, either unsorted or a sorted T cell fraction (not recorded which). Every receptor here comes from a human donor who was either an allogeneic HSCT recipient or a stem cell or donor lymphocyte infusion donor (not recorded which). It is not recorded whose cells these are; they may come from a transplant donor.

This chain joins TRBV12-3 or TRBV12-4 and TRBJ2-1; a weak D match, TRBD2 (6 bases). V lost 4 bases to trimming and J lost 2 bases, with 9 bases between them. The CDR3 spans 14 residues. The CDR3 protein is CASSSGVPYNEQFF. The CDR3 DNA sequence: TGTGCCAGCAGTTCGGGGGTACCCTACAATGAGCAGTTCTTC.

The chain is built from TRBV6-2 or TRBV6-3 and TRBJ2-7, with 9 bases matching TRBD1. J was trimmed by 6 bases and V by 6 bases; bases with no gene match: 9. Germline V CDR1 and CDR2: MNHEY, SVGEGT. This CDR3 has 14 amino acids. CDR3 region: CASRWWTGAGEQYF. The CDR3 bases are TGTGCCAGCAGATGGTGGACAGGGGCCGGCGAGCAGTACTTC.

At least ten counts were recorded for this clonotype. The CDR3 reads CASSLSADTQYF. The CDR3 DNA is TGCGCCAGCAGCTTATCGGCAGATACGCAGTATTTT. The rearrangement joins TRBV5-1 to TRBJ2-3; D not resolved. The length of the CDR3 is 12 residues. Germline V CDR1 and CDR2: SGHRS, YFSETQ. V lost 2 bases and J lost 4, with 5 bases in between.

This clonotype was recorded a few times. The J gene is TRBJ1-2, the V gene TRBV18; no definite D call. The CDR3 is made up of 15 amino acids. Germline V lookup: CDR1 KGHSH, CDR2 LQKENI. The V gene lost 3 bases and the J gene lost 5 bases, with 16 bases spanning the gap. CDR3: CASSPNLDSEYGYTF. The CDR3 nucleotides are TGTGCCAGCTCACCGAACCTAGATTCGGAGTATGGCTACACCTTC.

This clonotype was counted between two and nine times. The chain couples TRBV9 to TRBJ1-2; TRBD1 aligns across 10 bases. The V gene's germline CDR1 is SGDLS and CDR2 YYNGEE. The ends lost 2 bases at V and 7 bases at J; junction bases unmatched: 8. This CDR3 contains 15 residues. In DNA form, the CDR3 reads TGTGCCAGCAGCGTCCGCGGGGACAGGGGAACTGGCTACACCTTC. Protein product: CASSVRGDRGTGYTF. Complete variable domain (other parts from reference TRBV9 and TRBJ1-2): DSGVTQTPKHLITATGQRVTLRCSPRSGDLSVYWYQQSLDQGLQFLIQYYNGEERAKGNILERFSAQQFPDLHSELNLSSLELGDSALYFCASSVRGDRGTGYTFGSGTRLTVV.

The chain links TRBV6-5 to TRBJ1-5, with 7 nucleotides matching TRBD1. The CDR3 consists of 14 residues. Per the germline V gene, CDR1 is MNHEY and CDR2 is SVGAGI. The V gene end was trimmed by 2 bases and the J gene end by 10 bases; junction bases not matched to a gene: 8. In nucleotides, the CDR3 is TGTGCCAGCAGTTACGAGAGGGGGCATCGACCCCAGCATTTT. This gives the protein CASSYERGHRPQHF.

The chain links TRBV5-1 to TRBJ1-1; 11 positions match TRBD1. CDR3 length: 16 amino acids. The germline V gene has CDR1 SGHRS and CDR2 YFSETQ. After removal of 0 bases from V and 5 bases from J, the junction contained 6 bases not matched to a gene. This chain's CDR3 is CASSLVGTGGRTEAFF. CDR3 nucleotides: TGCGCCAGCAGCTTGGTCGGGACAGGGGGAAGGACTGAAGCTTTCTTT.

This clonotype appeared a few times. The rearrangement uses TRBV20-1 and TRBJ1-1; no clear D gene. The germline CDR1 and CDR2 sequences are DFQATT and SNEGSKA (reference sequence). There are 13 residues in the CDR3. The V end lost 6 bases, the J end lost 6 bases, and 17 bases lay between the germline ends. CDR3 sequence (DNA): TGCAGTGCCCCTAAAAGGGAGGACGCTGAAGCTTTCTTT. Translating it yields CSAPKREDAEAFF.

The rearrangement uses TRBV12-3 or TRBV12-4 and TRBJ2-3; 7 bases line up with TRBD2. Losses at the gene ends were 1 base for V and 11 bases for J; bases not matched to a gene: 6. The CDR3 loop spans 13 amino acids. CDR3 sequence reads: CASSLGTSERQYF. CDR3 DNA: TGTGCCAGCAGTTTAGGTACTAGCGAAAGGCAGTATTTT.

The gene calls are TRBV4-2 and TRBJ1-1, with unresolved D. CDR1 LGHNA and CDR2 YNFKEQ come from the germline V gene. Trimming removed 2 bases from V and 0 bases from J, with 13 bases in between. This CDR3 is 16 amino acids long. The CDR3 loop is CASSQSRVSMNTEAFF. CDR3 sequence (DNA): TGTGCCAGCAGCCAATCAAGGGTCAGTATGAACACTGAAGCTTTCTTT.

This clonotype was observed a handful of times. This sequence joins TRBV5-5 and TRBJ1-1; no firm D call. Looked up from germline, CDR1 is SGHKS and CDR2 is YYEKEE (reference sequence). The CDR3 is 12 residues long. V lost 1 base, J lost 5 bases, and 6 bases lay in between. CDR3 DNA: TGTGCCAGCAGCTTGTTGTATACTGAAGCTTTCTTT. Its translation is CASSLLYTEAFF.

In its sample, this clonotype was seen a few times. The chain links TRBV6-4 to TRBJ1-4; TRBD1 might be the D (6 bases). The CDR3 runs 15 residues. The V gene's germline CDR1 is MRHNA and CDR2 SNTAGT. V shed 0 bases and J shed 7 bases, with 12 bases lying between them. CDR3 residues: CASSDSGAPTEKLFF. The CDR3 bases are TGTGCCAGCAGTGACTCGGGGGCCCCCACTGAAAAACTGTTTTTT.